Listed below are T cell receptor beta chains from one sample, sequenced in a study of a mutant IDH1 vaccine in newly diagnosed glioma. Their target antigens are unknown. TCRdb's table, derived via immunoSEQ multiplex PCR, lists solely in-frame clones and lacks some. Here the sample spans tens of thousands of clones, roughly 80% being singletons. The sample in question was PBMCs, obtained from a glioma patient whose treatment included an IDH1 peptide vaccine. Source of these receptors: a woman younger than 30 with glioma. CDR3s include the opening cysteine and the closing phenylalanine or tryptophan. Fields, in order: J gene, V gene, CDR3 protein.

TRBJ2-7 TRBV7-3 CASSPDGNTYEQYF
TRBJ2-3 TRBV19 CASSTSGTSTDTQYF
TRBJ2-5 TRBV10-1 CASSEYASGSRETQYF
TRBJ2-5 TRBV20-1 CSARQETQYF
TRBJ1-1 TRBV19 CASSVGGRAPEAFF
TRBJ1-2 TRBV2 CASSPAGYGYTF
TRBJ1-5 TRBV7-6 CASSLTPGPQPQHF
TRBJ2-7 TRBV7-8 CASSSPTYEQYF
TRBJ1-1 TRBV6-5 CASSYSTGGVNTEAFF
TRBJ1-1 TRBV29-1 CSVDTGGNTEAFF
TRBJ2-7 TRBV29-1 CSSLDSYEQYF
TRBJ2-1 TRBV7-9 CASSLVGLRGGGEQFF
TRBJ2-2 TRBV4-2 CASSPADGGSGELFF
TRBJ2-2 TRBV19 CASRSRPVGTGELFF
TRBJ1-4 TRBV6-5 CASSYSRGENEKLFF
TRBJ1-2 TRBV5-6 CASSWVQGGDGYTF
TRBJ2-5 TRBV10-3 CAISRTTREETQYF
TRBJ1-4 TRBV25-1 CASSGEASSEKLFF
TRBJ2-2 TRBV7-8 CASSPLWAGGTGELFF
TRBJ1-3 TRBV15 CATSRDSGSGNTIYF
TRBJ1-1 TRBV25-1 CASSEPLRTFF
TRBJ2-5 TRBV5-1 CASSLGTGAQETQYF
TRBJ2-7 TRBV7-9 CASSYTTGTSGYEQYF
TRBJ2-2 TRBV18 CASSSLVPNTGELFF
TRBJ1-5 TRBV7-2 CASSLGQVNQPQHF
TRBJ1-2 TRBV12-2 CASRLVKTPRGYTF
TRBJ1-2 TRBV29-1 CSVEEQANYGYTF
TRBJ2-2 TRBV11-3 CASSLGGQGRGELFF
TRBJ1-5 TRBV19 CASSITRDRGIGQPQHF
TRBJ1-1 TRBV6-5 CASSYGRANTEAFF
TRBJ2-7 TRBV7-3 CASSSTGGAYEQYF